This T cell receptor beta chain derives from a study of shared clonotypes between healthy human individuals. Measured with immunoSEQ multiplex PCR; TCRdb has only the in-frame clones, and not every one. The data contain about 690,000 clones, about 92% of them singletons. The ends were cut back, 0 bases at V and 1 base at J, with 9 bases in the middle. Germline V gene sequence: CDR1 SEHNR, CDR2 FQNEAQ (reference sequence). This CDR3 is built from 15 residues. Concerning this clone: Its target is not known.

General study findings and limits: Generally, estimated richness proved larger in naive subsets than it did in memory subsets.

The gene calls are TRBV7-9 and TRBJ1-1; no reliable D call. This clonotype was obtained from a man between 18 and 29 years old in good health. Some clones in this sample may be carry-over from other donors' samples. Material: memory CD8+ T cells from PBMCs. Subset: CD45RO+ cells pooled with CCR7-negative TemRA cells. The CDR3 DNA follows: TGTGCCAGCAGCTTAGCCCAGTTATCGAACACTGAAGCTTTCTTT. Residues: CASSLAQLSNTEAFF.